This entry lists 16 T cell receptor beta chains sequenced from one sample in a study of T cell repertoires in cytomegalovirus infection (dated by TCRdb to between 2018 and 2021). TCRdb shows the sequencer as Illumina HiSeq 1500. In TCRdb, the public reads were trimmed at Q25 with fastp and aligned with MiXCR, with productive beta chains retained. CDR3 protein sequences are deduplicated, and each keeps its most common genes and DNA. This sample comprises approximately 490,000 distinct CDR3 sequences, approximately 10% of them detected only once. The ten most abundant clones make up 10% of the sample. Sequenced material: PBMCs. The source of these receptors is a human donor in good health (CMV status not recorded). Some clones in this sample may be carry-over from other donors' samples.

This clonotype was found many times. This CDR3 reads CASSLSPAGRGFTYEQYF. The DNA of the CDR3 is TGTGCCAGCAGCTTGAGTCCGGCAGGGAGGGGTTTTACCTACGAGCAGTACTTC. The rearrangement links TRBV5-4 to TRBJ2-7; 7 bases match TRBD2. After removal of 1 base from V and 2 bases from J, the junction contained 15 bases not matched to a gene. The germline CDR1 and CDR2 sequences are SGHNT and YYREEE (reference sequence). This CDR3 has 18 amino acids.

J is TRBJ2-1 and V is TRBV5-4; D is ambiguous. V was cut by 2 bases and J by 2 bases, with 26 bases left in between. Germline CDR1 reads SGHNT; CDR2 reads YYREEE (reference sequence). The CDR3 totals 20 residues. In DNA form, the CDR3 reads TGTGCCAGCAGCTTTAGGCTCGTCGCCCCCGGAGCTGAGGCCTACAATGAGCAGTTCTTC. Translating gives CASSFRLVAPGAEAYNEQFF.

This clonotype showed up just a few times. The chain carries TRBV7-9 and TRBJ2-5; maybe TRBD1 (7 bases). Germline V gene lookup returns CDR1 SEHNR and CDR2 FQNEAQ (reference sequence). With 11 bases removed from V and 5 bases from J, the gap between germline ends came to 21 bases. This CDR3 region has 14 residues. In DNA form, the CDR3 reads TGTGCCGTTGCCGGAGGGGGCGCCCGGGAGACCCAGTACTTC. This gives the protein CAVAGGGARETQYF.

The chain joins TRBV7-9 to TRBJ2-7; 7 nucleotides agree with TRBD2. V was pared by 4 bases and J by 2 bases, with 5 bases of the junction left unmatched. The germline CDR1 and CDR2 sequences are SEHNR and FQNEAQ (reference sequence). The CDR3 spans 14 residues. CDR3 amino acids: CASSSLGRTYEQYF. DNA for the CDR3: TGTGCCAGCAGCTCTCTCGGGAGGACCTACGAGCAGTACTTC.

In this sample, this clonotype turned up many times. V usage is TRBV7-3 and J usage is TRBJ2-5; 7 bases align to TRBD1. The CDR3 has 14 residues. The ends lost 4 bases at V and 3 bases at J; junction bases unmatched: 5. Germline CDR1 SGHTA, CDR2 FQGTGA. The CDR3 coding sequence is TGTGCCAGCAGCTCCGGGGACAGAAAAGAGACCCAGTACTTC. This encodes CASSSGDRKETQYF.

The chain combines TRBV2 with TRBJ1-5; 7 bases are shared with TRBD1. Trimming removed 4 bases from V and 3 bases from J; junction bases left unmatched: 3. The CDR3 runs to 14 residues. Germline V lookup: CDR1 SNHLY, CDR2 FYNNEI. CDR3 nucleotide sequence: TGTGCCAGCAGTGCAGACAGGGTCAATCAGCCCCAGCATTTT. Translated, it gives CASSADRVNQPQHF. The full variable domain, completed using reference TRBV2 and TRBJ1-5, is EPEVTQTPSHQVTQMGQEVILRCVPISNHLYFYWYRQILGQKVEFLVSFYNNEISEKSEIFDDQFSVERPDGSNFTLKIRSTKLEDSAMYFCASSADRVNQPQHFGDGTRLSIL.

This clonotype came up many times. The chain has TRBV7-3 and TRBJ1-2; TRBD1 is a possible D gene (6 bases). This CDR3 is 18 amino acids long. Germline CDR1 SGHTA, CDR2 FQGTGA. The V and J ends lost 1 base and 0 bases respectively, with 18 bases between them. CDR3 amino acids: CASSLRGPLNTANYGYTF. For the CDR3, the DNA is TGTGCCAGCAGCTTAAGGGGGCCCCTCAACACCGCTAACTATGGCTACACCTTC.

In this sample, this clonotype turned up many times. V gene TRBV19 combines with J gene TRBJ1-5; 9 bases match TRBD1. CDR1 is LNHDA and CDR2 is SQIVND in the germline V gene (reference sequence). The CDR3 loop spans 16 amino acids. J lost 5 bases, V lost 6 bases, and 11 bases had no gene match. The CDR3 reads CASSTGTGYFYQPQHF. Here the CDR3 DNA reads TGTGCCAGTAGCACCGGGACAGGGTATTTCTATCAGCCCCAGCATTTT.

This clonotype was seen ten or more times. The CDR3 sequence: CASSSGLGGTGEQFF. In DNA, the CDR3 is TGTGCCAGCAGCTCGGGCCTAGGGGGGACGGGTGAGCAGTTCTTC. The chain combines TRBV11-3 with TRBJ2-1; D may match TRBD1 or TRBD2 (6 bases each). The length of the CDR3 is 15 residues. Germline values: CDR1 SGHNT, CDR2 YENEEA. Trimming cost V 4 bases and J 9 bases, with 19 bases left between them.

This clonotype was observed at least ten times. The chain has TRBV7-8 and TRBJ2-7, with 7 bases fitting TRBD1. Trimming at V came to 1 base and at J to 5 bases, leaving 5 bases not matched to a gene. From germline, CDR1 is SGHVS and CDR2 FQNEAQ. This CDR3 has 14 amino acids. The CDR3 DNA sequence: TGTGCCAGCAGCTTAGGAGACAGGGCCCACGAGCAGTACTTC. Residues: CASSLGDRAHEQYF.

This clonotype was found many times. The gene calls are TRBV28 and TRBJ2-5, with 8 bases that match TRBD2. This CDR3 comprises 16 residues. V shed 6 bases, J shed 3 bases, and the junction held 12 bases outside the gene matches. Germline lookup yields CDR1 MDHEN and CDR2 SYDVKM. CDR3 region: CASRRFPQREKETQYF. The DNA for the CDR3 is TGTGCCAGCAGGCGATTCCCCCAGCGGGAGAAAGAGACCCAGTACTTC.

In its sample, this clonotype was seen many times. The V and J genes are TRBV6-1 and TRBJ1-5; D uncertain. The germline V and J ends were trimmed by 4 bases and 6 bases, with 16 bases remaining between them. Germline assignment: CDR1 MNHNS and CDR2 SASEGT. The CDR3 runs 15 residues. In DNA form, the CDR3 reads TGTGCCAGCAGTGTAGCCGGCGGAGCTCGTCAGCCCCAGCATTTT. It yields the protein CASSVAGGARQPQHF.

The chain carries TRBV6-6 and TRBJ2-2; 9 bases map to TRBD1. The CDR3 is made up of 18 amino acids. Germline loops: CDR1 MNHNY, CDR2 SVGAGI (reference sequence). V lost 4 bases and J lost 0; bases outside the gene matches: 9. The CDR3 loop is CASSLPRTGDSNTGELFF. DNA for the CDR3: TGTGCCAGCAGTTTACCCCGGACAGGGGACTCGAACACCGGGGAGCTGTTTTTT.

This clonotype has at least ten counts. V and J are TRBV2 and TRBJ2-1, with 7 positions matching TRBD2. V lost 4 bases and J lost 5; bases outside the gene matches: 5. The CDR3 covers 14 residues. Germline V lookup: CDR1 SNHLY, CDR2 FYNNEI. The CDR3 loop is CASSGRLADNEQFF. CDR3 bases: TGTGCCAGCAGTGGACGGCTAGCGGACAATGAGCAGTTCTTC.

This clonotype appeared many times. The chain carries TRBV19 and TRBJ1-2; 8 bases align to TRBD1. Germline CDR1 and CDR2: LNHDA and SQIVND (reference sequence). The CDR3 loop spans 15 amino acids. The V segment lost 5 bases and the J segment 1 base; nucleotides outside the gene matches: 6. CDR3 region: CASSSRDRRNYGYTF. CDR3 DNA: TGTGCCAGTAGTTCCCGGGACAGGCGTAACTATGGCTACACCTTC.

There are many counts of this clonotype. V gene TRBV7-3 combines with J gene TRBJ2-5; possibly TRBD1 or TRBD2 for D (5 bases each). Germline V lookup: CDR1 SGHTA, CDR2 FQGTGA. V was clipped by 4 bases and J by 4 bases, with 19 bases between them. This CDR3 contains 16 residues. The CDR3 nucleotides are TGTGCCAGCAGCTCGGGACCGACCGCTGGACGAGAGACCCAGTACTTC. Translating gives CASSSGPTAGRETQYF.